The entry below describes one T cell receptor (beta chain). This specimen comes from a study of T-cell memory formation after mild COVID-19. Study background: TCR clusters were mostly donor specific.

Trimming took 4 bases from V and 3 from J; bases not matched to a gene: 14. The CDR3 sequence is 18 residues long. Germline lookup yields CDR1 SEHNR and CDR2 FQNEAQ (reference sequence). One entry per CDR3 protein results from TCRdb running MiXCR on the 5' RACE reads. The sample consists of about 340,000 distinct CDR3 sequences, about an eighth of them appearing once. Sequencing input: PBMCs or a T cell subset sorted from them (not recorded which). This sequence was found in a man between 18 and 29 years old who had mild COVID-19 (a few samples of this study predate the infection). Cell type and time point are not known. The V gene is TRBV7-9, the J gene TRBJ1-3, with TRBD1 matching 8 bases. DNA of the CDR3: TGTGCCAGCAGCTACTTATCGGTACAGGGGGGCATTGGAAACACCATATATTTT. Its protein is CASSYLSVQGGIGNTIYF. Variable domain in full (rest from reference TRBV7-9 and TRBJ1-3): DTGVSQNPRHKITKRGQNVTFRCDPISEHNRLYWYRQTLGQGPEFLTYFQNEAQLEKSRLLSDRFSAERPKGSFSTLEIQRTEQGDSAMYLCASSYLSVQGGIGNTIYFGEGSWLTVV.